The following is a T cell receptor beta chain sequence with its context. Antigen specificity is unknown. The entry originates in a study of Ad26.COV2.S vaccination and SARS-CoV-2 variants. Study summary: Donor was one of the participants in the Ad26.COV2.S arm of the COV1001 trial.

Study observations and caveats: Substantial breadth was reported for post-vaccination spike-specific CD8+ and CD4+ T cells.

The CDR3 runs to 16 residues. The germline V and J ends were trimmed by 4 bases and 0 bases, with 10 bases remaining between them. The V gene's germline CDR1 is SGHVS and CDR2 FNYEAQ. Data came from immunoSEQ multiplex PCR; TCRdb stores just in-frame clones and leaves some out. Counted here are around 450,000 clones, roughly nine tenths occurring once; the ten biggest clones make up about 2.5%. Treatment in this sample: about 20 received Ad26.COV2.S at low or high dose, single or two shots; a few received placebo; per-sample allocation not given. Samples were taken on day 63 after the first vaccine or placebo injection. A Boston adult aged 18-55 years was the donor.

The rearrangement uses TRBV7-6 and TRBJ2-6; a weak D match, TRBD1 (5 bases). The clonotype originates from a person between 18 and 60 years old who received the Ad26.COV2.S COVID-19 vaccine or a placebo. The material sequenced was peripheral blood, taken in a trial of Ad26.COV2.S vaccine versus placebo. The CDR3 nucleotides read TGTGCCAGCAGCTCTCGACAGAACTCTGGGGCCAACGTCCTGACTTTC. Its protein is CASSSRQNSGANVLTF.